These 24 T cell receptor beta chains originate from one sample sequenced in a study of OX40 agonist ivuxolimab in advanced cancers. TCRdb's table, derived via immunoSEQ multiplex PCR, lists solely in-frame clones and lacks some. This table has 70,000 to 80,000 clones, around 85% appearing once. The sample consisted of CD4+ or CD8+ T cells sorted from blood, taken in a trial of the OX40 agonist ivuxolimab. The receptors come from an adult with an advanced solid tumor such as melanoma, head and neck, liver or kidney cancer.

The CDR3 is CASSPVVTTANEQYF. The CDR3, as DNA: TGTGCCAGCAGCCCGGTTGTGACTACCGCCAACGAGCAGTACTTC. J is TRBJ2-7 and V is TRBV7-8; TRBD2 is a possible D gene (5 bases). The V gene lost 5 bases and the J gene lost 5 bases, with 19 bases spanning the gap. The CDR3 has 15 amino acids. Germline CDR1 SGHVS, CDR2 FQNEAQ.

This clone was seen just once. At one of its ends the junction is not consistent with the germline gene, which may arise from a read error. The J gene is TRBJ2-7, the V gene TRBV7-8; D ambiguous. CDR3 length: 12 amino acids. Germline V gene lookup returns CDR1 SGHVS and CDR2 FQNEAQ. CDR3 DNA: TGTGCCAGCAGCCCCTCCTCCGACGAGCAGTACTTC. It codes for CASSPSSDEQYF.

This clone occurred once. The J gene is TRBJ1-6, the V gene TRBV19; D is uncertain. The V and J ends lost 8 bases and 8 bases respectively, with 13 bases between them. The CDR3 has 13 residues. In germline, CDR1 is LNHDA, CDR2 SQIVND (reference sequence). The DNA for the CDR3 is TGTGCCAGTGCGGCAGGTGGCCATTCACCCCTCCACTTT. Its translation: CASAAGGHSPLHF.

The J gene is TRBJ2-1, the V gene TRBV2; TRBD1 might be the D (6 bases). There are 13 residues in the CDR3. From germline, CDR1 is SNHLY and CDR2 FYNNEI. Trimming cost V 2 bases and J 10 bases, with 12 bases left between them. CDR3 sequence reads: CASSERQDGEQFF. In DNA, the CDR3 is TGTGCCAGCAGTGAAAGACAGGATGGCGAGCAGTTCTTC.

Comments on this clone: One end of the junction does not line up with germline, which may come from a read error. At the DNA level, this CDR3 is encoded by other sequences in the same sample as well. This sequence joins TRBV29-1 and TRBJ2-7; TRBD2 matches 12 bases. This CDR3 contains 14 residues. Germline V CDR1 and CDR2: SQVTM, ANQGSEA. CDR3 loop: CSVETSGGPFEQYF. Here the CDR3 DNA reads TGCAGCGTTGAGACTAGCGGGGGCCCATTTGAGCAGTACTTT.

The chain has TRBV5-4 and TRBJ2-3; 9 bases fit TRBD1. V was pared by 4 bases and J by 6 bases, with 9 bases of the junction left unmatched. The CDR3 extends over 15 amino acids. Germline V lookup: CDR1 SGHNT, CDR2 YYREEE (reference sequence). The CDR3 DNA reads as TGTGCCAGCAGCCGGGGACAGGGAGGTAGGGATACGCAGTATTTT. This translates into CASSRGQGGRDTQYF. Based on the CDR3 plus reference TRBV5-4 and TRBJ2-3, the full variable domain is ETGVTQSPTHLIKTRGQQVTLRCSSQSGHNTVSWYQQALGQGPQFIFQYYREEENGRGNFPPRFSGLQFPNYSSELNVNALELDDSALYLCASSRGQGGRDTQYFGPGTRLTVL.

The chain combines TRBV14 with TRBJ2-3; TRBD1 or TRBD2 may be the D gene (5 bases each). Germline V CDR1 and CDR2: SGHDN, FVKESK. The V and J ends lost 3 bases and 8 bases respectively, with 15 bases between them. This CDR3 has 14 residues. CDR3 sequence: CASSQGPPIGTQYF. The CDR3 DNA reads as TGTGCCAGCAGCCAGGGACCCCCGATTGGTACGCAGTATTTT.

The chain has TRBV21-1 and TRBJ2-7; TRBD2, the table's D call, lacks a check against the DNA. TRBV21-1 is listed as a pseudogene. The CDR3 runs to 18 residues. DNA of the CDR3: TGTGCCAGCAGCAACTGGGGACTAGCGGGAGGGCGGGACTACGAGCAGTACTTC. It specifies CASSNWGLAGGRDYEQYF.

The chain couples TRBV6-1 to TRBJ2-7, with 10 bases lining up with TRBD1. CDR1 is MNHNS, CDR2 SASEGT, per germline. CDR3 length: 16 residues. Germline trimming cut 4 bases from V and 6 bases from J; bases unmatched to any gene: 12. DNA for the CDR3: TGTGCCAGCAGTGGACCCGGACAGGGGGTCACTGGCGAGCAGTACTTC. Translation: CASSGPGQGVTGEQYF.

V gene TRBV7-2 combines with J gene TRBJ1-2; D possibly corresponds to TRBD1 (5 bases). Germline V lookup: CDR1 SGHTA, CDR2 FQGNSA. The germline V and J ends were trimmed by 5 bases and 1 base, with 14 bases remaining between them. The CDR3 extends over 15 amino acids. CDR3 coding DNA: TGTGCCAGCAGCCCCCCGACAGCTATTAACTATGGCTACACCTTC. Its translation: CASSPPTAINYGYTF.

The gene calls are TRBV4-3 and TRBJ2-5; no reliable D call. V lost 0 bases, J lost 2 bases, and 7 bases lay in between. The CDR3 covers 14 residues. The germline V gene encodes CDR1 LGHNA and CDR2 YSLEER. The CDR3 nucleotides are TGCGCCAGCAGCCAAGACGACACACAAGAGACCCAGTACTTC. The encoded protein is CASSQDDTQETQYF.

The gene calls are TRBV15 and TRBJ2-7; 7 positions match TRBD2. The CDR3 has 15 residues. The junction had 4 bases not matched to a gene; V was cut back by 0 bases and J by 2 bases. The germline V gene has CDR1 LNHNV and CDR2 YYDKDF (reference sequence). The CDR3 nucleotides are TGTGCCACCAGCAGAGATAGCGGGCCTACCTACGAGCAGTACTTC. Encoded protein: CATSRDSGPTYEQYF.

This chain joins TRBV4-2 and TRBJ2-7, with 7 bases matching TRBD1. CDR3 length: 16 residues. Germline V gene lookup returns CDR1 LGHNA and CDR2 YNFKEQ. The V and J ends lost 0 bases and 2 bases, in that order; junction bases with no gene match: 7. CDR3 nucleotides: TGTGCCAGCAGCCAAGAGCCAGTGGACAGGCCCTACGAGCAGTACTTC. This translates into CASSQEPVDRPYEQYF.

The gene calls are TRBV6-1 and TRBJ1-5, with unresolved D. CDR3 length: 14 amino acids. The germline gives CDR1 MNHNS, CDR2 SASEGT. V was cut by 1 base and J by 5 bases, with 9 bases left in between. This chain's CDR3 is CASSEGTGYQPQHF. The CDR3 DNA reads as TGTGCCAGCAGTGAAGGCACGGGTTATCAGCCCCAGCATTTT.

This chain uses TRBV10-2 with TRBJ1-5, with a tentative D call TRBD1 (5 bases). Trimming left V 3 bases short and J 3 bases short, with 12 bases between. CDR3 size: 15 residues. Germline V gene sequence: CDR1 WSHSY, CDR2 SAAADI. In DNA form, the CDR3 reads TGCGCCAGCAGTGATTGGGGCCACGTCAATCAGCCCCAGCATTTT. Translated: CASSDWGHVNQPQHF.

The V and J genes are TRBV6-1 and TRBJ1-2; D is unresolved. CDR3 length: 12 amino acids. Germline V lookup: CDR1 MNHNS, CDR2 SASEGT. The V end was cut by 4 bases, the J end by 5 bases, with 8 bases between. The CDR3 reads CASSVPGYGYTF. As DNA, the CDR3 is TGTGCCAGCAGTGTCCCGGGGTATGGCTACACCTTC.

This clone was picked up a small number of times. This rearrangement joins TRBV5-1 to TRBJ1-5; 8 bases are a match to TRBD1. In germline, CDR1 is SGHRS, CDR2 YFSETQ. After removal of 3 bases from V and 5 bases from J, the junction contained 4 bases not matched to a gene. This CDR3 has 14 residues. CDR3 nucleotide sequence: TGCGCCAGCAGCTCAGGACAGGGCGATCAGCCCCAGCATTTT. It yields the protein CASSSGQGDQPQHF.

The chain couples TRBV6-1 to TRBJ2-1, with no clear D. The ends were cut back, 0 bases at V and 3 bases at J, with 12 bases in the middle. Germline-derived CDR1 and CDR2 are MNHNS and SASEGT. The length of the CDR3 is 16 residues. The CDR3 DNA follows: TGTGCCAGCAGTGAAGCGGCTATAGACCTCTACAATGAGCAGTTCTTC. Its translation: CASSEAAIDLYNEQFF.

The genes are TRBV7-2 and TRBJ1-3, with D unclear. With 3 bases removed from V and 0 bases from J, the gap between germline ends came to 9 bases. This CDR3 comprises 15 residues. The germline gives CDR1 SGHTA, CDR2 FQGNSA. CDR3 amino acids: CASSLGIGSGNTIYF. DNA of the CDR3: TGTGCCAGCAGCTTGGGGATAGGCTCTGGAAACACCATATATTTT.

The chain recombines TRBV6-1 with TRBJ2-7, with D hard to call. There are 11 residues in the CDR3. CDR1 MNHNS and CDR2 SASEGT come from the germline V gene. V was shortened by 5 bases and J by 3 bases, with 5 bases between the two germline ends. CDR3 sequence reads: CASSLYYEQYF. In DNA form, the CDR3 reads TGTGCCAGCAGTTTGTACTACGAGCAGTACTTC.

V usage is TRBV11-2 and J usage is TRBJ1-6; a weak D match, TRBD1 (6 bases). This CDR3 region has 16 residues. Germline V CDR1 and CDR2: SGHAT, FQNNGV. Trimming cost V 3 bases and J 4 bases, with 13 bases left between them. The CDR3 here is CASSFGTLVYNSPLHF. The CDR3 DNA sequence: TGTGCCAGCAGCTTCGGGACACTCGTTTATAATTCACCCCTCCACTTT.

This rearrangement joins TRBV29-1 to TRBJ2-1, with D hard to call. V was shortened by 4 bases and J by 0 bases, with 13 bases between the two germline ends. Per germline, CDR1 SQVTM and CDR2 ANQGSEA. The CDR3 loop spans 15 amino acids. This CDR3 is CSVVDPVGSYNEQFF. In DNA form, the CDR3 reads TGCAGCGTTGTTGACCCGGTTGGCTCCTACAATGAGCAGTTCTTC.

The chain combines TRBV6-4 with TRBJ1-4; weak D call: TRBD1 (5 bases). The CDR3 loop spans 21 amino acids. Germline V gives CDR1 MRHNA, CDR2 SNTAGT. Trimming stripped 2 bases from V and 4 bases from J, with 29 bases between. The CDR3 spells CASSDQWTLSGQAILNEKLFF. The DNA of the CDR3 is TGTGCCAGCAGTGACCAATGGACATTGTCTGGTCAGGCGATTCTTAATGAAAAACTGTTTTTT.

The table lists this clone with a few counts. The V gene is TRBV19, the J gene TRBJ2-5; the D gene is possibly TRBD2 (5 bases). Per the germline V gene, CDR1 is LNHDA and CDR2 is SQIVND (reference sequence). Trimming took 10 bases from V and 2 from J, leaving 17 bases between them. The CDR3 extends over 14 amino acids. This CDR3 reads CATRPGLPQETQYF. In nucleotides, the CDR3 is TGTGCCACCCGTCCAGGACTCCCTCAAGAGACCCAGTACTTC.